The next 25 T cell receptor beta chains were all read from a single sample in a study of shared clonotypes between healthy human individuals. The data were produced by immunoSEQ multiplex PCR, yet TCRdb's version contains in-frame clones alone and is incomplete. The top ten clones hold 0.39% of a sample with some 2.3 million clones, just over 90% of them seen once. Input material: naive CD4+ T cells from PBMCs. Indicated subset: CD45RA+ positively selected. The receptor set was obtained from a young man in good health. Some clones in this sample may be carry-over from other donors' samples.

This chain connects TRBV9 to TRBJ2-1; 7 positions match TRBD1. The V and J ends lost 2 bases and 5 bases, in that order; junction bases with no gene match: 4. This CDR3 is built from 14 residues. The germline gives CDR1 SGDLS, CDR2 YYNGEE. The CDR3 bases are TGTGCCAGCAGCGTTAGAGGGGGCAACAATGAGCAGTTCTTC. This gives the protein CASSVRGGNNEQFF.

V usage is TRBV10-3 and J usage is TRBJ2-2; 9 positions agree with TRBD1. The CDR3 spans 18 residues. Germline trimming cut 7 bases from V and 7 bases from J; bases unmatched to any gene: 19. CDR1 ENHRY and CDR2 SYGVKD come from the germline V gene. CDR3 DNA: TGTGCCATCAACCGTTGGAACAGGGGGCGGAGGGATGACGGGGAGCTGTTTTTT. Its protein is CAINRWNRGRRDDGELFF.

The rearrangement links TRBV28 to TRBJ1-4; no firm D call. This CDR3 has 14 residues. The ends were cut back, 6 bases at V and 5 bases at J, with 13 bases in the middle. The V gene's germline CDR1 is MDHEN and CDR2 SYDVKM. The CDR3 region is CASRSRPANEKLFF. The CDR3 DNA sequence: TGTGCCAGCAGGTCTAGGCCGGCCAATGAAAAACTGTTTTTT. Looking up the rest from reference TRBV28 and TRBJ1-4 gives the full variable domain: DVKVTQSSRYLVKRTGEKVFLECVQDMDHENMFWYRQDPGLGLRLIYFSYDVKMKEKGDIPEGYSVSREKKERFSLILESASTNQTSMYLCASRSRPANEKLFFGSGTQLSVL.

This sequence joins TRBV9 and TRBJ1-3; unclear D gene. The CDR3 totals 15 residues. Germline V gene sequence: CDR1 SGDLS, CDR2 YYNGEE. V lost 3 bases and J 0 bases, leaving 10 bases between the germline ends. The DNA of the CDR3 is TGTGCCAGCAGCGCCGACGGCCACTCTGGAAACACCATATATTTT. It yields the protein CASSADGHSGNTIYF.

This chain connects TRBV11-2 to TRBJ2-7; 7 bases fit TRBD2. V lost 5 bases and J lost 3; bases outside the gene matches: 7. CDR1 SGHAT and CDR2 FQNNGV come from the germline V gene. CDR3 size: 14 residues. As DNA, the CDR3 is TGTGCCAGCAGCATCCGAGGGGAGGGCTACGAGCAGTACTTC. Its translation: CASSIRGEGYEQYF.

The rearrangement links TRBV6-5 to TRBJ2-5, with TRBD2 identical over 13 bases. The germline V gene has CDR1 MNHEY and CDR2 SVGAGI. The V gene end was trimmed by 4 bases and the J gene end by 1 base; junction bases not matched to a gene: 3. The CDR3 extends over 16 amino acids. CDR3 protein: CASSWGLAGRQETQYF. CDR3 coding DNA: TGTGCCAGCAGTTGGGGACTAGCGGGACGCCAAGAGACCCAGTACTTC.

The gene calls are TRBV5-4 and TRBJ2-5, with 11 bases identical to TRBD1. The CDR3 spans 16 residues. V dropped 4 bases and J dropped 4; count of bases not matched to a gene: 9. Germline V CDR1 and CDR2: SGHNT, YYREEE (reference sequence). CDR3 nucleotide sequence: TGTGCCAGCAGCCCCCGAAGGACAGGGGGCGTAGAGACCCAGTACTTC. Translation: CASSPRRTGGVETQYF.

This sequence joins TRBV7-9 and TRBJ1-2; 8 nucleotides match TRBD1. CDR1 and CDR2 (germline): SEHNR, FQNEAQ (reference sequence). The junction had 11 bases not matched to a gene; V was cut back by 3 bases and J by 8 bases. The CDR3 is 15 residues long. The CDR3 region has the DNA TGTGCCAGCAGCTTGACCGGGGCAGGGGGCGTCGGCTACACCTTC. The encoded protein is CASSLTGAGGVGYTF. Drawing the rest from reference TRBV7-9 and TRBJ1-2, the complete variable domain is DTGVSQNPRHKITKRGQNVTFRCDPISEHNRLYWYRQTLGQGPEFLTYFQNEAQLEKSRLLSDRFSAERPKGSFSTLEIQRTEQGDSAMYLCASSLTGAGGVGYTFGSGTRLTVV.

The gene calls are TRBV4-1 and TRBJ2-1; 10 nucleotides agree with TRBD2. The CDR3 is 14 amino acids. CDR1 and CDR2 (germline): MGHRA, YSYEKL. Trimming took 5 bases from V and 7 from J; bases not matched to a gene: 5. The chain's CDR3 is CASSSAGGLNEQFF. In DNA form, the CDR3 reads TGCGCCAGCAGCTCAGCGGGAGGGTTGAATGAGCAGTTCTTC.

The chain uses TRBV7-9 and TRBJ2-3; D might be TRBD2 (6 bases). The CDR3 totals 13 residues. Trimming pared 5 bases from V and 2 bases from J, leaving 8 bases between. CDR1 and CDR2 from the germline V gene are SEHNR and FQNEAQ (reference sequence). In nucleotides, the CDR3 is TGTGCCAGCAGCCGACTAGTCACAGATACGCAGTATTTT. The encoded protein is CASSRLVTDTQYF.

V and J are TRBV5-1 and TRBJ2-7; tentatively, D is TRBD1 (5 bases). V was cut by 0 bases and J by 3 bases, with 13 bases left in between. This CDR3 is 15 amino acids long. Germline V gene sequence: CDR1 SGHRS, CDR2 YFSETQ. The CDR3 protein is CASSLAPDTNYEQYF. The CDR3 DNA follows: TGCGCCAGCAGCTTGGCCCCGGACACCAACTACGAGCAGTACTTC.

V usage is TRBV7-9 and J usage is TRBJ2-3, with D tentatively TRBD2 (6 bases). The CDR3 extends over 15 amino acids. Germline V gene data show CDR1 as SEHNR and CDR2 as FQNEAQ (reference sequence). V lost 5 bases and J 3 bases, leaving 15 bases between the germline ends. CDR3 bases: TGTGCCAGCAGCAATAGCGGACCTGGGACAGATACGCAGTATTTT. Its translation is CASSNSGPGTDTQYF.

The gene calls are TRBV6-5 and TRBJ2-1; tentatively, D is TRBD1 (6 bases). The CDR3 sequence is 16 residues long. The V end lost 2 bases, the J end lost 3 bases, and 14 bases lay between the germline ends. Germline values: CDR1 MNHEY, CDR2 SVGAGI. The CDR3 sequence: CASSYGRDTSYNEQFF. CDR3 DNA sequence: TGTGCCAGCAGTTACGGCCGGGACACTAGCTACAATGAGCAGTTCTTC.

The rearrangement links TRBV20-1 to TRBJ1-1; 7 bases fit TRBD1. J was trimmed by 11 bases and V by 6 bases; bases with no gene match: 9. The CDR3 covers 11 residues. Germline CDR1 DFQATT, CDR2 SNEGSKA (reference sequence). The DNA of the CDR3 is TGCAGTGCGAAAGACAGGGATTGGGCTTTCTTT. As protein: CSAKDRDWAFF.

V and J are TRBV14 and TRBJ1-3; no definite D call. The CDR3 extends over 14 amino acids. Deletions cut 4 bases from V and 0 bases from J, with 7 bases between. The germline V gene has CDR1 SGHDN and CDR2 FVKESK. The CDR3 nucleotides are TGTGCCAGCAGCCGAACTAGCTCTGGAAACACCATATATTTT. This encodes CASSRTSSGNTIYF. The full variable domain, its missing parts supplied by reference TRBV14 and TRBJ1-3, is EAGVTQFPSHSVIEKGQTVTLRCDPISGHDNLYWYRRVMGKEIKFLLHFVKESKQDESGMPNNRFLAERTGGTYSTLKVQPAELEDSGVYFCASSRTSSGNTIYFGEGSWLTVV.

The chain links TRBV7-2 to TRBJ2-1; D is unclear. Trimming left V 5 bases short and J 10 bases short, with 18 bases between. The CDR3 is 14 amino acids. Germline loops: CDR1 SGHTA, CDR2 FQGNSA. The CDR3: CASSARRKEREQFF. CDR3 DNA sequence: TGTGCCAGCAGCGCCCGGAGAAAAGAAAGAGAGCAGTTCTTC.

This chain uses TRBV7-6 with TRBJ2-5; weak D call: TRBD2 (5 bases). Trimming pared 5 bases from V and 0 bases from J, leaving 10 bases between. The CDR3 consists of 14 residues. Per the germline V gene, CDR1 is SGHVS and CDR2 is FNYEAQ. CDR3 sequence: CASSRNGNQETQYF. As DNA, the CDR3 is TGTGCCAGCAGCCGAAACGGGAACCAAGAGACCCAGTACTTC.

CDR3 sequence: CASNPRSGANVLTF. CDR3 nucleotide sequence: TGTGCCAGCAACCCTCGGTCTGGGGCCAACGTCCTGACTTTC. The rearrangement uses TRBV6-5 and TRBJ2-6; D remains unclear. The CDR3 extends over 14 amino acids. Germline V CDR1 and CDR2: MNHEY, SVGAGI. Trimming took 7 bases from V and 1 from J, leaving 8 bases between them.

The rearrangement links TRBV9 to TRBJ1-1; 11 nucleotides align to TRBD1. V shed 4 bases, J shed 5 bases, and the junction held 4 bases outside the gene matches. This CDR3 is built from 14 residues. The germline CDR1 and CDR2 sequences are SGDLS and YYNGEE. For the CDR3, the DNA is TGTGCCAGCAGCCCTTGGGACAGGGGGACTGAAGCTTTCTTT. Translating gives CASSPWDRGTEAFF. Drawing the rest from reference TRBV9 and TRBJ1-1, the complete variable domain is DSGVTQTPKHLITATGQRVTLRCSPRSGDLSVYWYQQSLDQGLQFLIQYYNGEERAKGNILERFSAQQFPDLHSELNLSSLELGDSALYFCASSPWDRGTEAFFGQGTRLTVV.

The V call is TRBV30, the J call TRBJ2-7; D tentatively fits TRBD1 or TRBD2 (5 bases each). V was clipped by 5 bases and J by 2 bases, with 13 bases between them. This CDR3 has 13 amino acids. Germline CDR1 and CDR2: GTSNPN and SVGIG (reference sequence). CDR3 sequence reads: CAWGPGPPYEQYF. The DNA of the CDR3 is TGTGCCTGGGGCCCGGGACCGCCCTACGAGCAGTACTTC.

The chain employs TRBV2 and TRBJ2-2, with a tentative D call TRBD1 (5 bases). Trimming took 7 bases from V and 6 from J, leaving 15 bases between them. This CDR3 spans 14 amino acids. Germline lookup yields CDR1 SNHLY and CDR2 FYNNEI. The CDR3 coding sequence is TGTGCCAGCAAAGGGGCAGCCACGGCCGGGGAGCTGTTTTTT. Its translation is CASKGAATAGELFF.

Remarks on this clone: This sample also contains other DNA sequences that code for the same CDR3. V and J are TRBV18 and TRBJ1-1, with a possible D match to TRBD1 (6 bases). Germline V CDR1 and CDR2: KGHSH, LQKENI. The CDR3 covers 13 residues. Trimming shortened V by 3 bases and J by 5 bases, and 10 bases separated the two germline ends. This CDR3 reads CASSPSRGTEAFF. CDR3 nucleotide sequence: TGTGCCAGCTCACCCTCCAGGGGAACTGAAGCTTTCTTT.

This chain uses TRBV28 with TRBJ2-3, with TRBD1 identical over 9 bases. The CDR3 runs 15 residues. The trim removed 6 bases at V and 3 bases at J, leaving 7 bases unmatched. Germline V gene data show CDR1 as MDHEN and CDR2 as SYDVKM. DNA for the CDR3: TGTGCCAGCAGGAAAGGGACAGGGCGTACAGATACGCAGTATTTT. Translated, it gives CASRKGTGRTDTQYF.

The chain combines TRBV6-1 with TRBJ1-1; 7 bases line up with TRBD1. Germline CDR1 and CDR2: MNHNS and SASEGT. The length of the CDR3 is 14 residues. J was trimmed by 1 base and V by 10 bases; bases with no gene match: 9. The CDR3 DNA reads as TGTGCCAACAGCGGGCAGGGGGGGAACACTGAAGCTTTCTTT. This encodes CANSGQGGNTEAFF.

The V call is TRBV2, the J call TRBJ1-3, with D possibly being TRBD1 (5 bases). Germline V gene sequence: CDR1 SNHLY, CDR2 FYNNEI. V dropped 10 bases and J dropped 4 bases, with 11 bases sitting between them. The CDR3 contains 12 residues. The CDR3 DNA reads as TGTGCCAAAACAGGAGGAGGAAACACCATATATTTT. It is translated as CAKTGGGNTIYF.